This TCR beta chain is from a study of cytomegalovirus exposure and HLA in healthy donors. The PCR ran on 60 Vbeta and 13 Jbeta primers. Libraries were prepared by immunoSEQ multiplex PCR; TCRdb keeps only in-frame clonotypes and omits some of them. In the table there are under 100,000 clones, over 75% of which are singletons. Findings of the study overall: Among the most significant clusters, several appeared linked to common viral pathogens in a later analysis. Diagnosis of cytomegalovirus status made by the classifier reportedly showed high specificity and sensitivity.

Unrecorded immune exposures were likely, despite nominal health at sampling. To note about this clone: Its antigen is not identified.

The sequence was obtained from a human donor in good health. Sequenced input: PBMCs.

CDR3: CASSGGVTSTDTQYF. The CDR3 region has the DNA TGTGCCAGTAGTGGGGGGGTTACTAGCACAGATACGCAGTATTTT. This chain connects TRBV19 to TRBJ2-3; TRBD2 aligns across 7 bases. Germline trimming cut 5 bases from V and 0 bases from J; bases unmatched to any gene: 5. CDR3 length: 15 amino acids. The V gene's germline CDR1 is LNHDA and CDR2 SQIVND (reference sequence).